The 6 T cell receptor beta chains given below trace back to one sample, sequenced in a study of read filtering for tumor transcriptome and immune sequencing. From roughly 0.4 ug of RNA, a library with molecular barcoded alpha/delta and beta/gamma adaptors was made. TCRdb reprocessed the reads with MiXCR, giving one entry per CDR3 protein. The sample holds about 63,000 distinct CDR3 sequences; roughly 14% are singletons and the top ten take over 40%. The sample taken for sequencing was a population of CD138-negative cells sorted from bone marrow. These receptors were collected from a donor aged 40 or older with multiple myeloma.

This clonotype was counted between two and nine times. The V gene is TRBV5-1, the J gene TRBJ2-3; no clear D. Germline CDR1 and CDR2: SGHRS and YFSETQ. The CDR3 length is 13 residues. V was cut by 7 bases and J by 7 bases, with 16 bases left in between. CDR3 residues: CASGSQLLNTQYF. The CDR3 DNA reads as TGCGCCAGCGGCTCGCAACTTCTCAATACGCAGTATTTT.

This clonotype was counted many times. CDR3 bases: TGTGCCAGCAGCGCCCGGTCAGGAGGCTACAATGAGCAGTTCTTC. Amino acids: CASSARSGGYNEQFF. V is TRBV9 and J is TRBJ2-1; tentatively, D is TRBD2 (5 bases). Trimming took off 3 bases at V and 3 bases at J, with 13 bases between the two ends. This CDR3 region has 15 residues. Per the germline V gene, CDR1 is SGDLS and CDR2 is YYNGEE.

This clonotype showed up many times. The V gene is TRBV4-1, the J gene TRBJ1-5; the D gene is possibly TRBD1 (6 bases). Germline V gene data show CDR1 as MGHRA and CDR2 as YSYEKL. V was pared by 0 bases and J by 8 bases, with 14 bases between. CDR3 size: 15 residues. The CDR3 bases are TGCGCCAGCAGCCAAGAGACAGGCCCCTTTGAGCCCCAGCATTTT. Amino acids: CASSQETGPFEPQHF.

This clonotype was recorded a few times. This may be a read error, as it is one base from a much larger clone. The chain recombines TRBV21-1 with TRBJ2-1; whether TRBD2, the table's D call, matches the DNA was not checked. TRBV21-1 is classified as a pseudogene. The CDR3 sequence is 17 residues long. As DNA, the CDR3 is TGTGCCAGCAGCGGGGGGACTAGCGGGAGGGTTGGCAATGGGCAGTTCTTC. This encodes CASSGGTSGRVGNGQFF.

This clonotype was observed at least ten times. The genes are TRBV10-3 and TRBJ2-1; 16 bases match TRBD2. CDR1 and CDR2 from the germline V gene are ENHRY and SYGVKD. V lost 5 bases and J lost 8; bases outside the gene matches: 3. The CDR3 extends over 15 amino acids. This CDR3 is CAISTGTSGRDEQFF. The CDR3 region has the DNA TGTGCCATCAGTACCGGGACTAGCGGGAGGGATGAGCAGTTCTTC.

This clonotype was observed once. V is TRBV6-5 and J is TRBJ2-7; 7 positions agree with TRBD1. The CDR3 consists of 14 residues. V lost 2 bases to trimming and J lost 2 bases; unmatched junction nucleotides: 3. Germline V gives CDR1 MNHEY, CDR2 SVGAGI. The CDR3 loop reads CASSYETGTYEQYF. CDR3 nucleotide sequence: TGTGCCAGCAGTTACGAGACAGGGACCTACGAGCAGTACTTC.